The 5 T cell receptor beta chains given below trace back to one sample, sequenced in a study of radiotherapy plus CTLA-4 blockade in lung cancer. The assay was immunoSEQ multiplex PCR, and TCRdb's table has in-frame clones only and misses some. Of about 77,000 clones listed, just under 75% are singletons. The source was peripheral blood, collected from a patient treated with radiotherapy plus ipilimumab. All receptors come from a human donor with non-small cell lung cancer whose response to radiotherapy plus ipilimumab could not be evaluated.

This chain joins TRBV7-2 and TRBJ2-5, with TRBD1 matching 9 bases. The J call may be incorrect, as the DNA end agrees better with TRBJ2-7. Germline values: CDR1 SGHTA, CDR2 FQGNSA. The CDR3 sequence is 14 residues long. The CDR3 reads CASTWTGAKYEQYF. In nucleotides, the CDR3 is TGTGCCAGCACCTGGACAGGGGCGAAATACGAGCAGTACTTC.

This clone was observed a single time. The genes are TRBV19 and TRBJ1-6; D unclear. The CDR3 runs 16 residues. The germline gives CDR1 LNHDA, CDR2 SQIVND (reference sequence). Trimming left V 5 bases short and J 0 bases short, with 11 bases between. CDR3 in amino acids: CASSQREASYNSPLHF. DNA for the CDR3: TGTGCCAGTAGTCAGAGAGAGGCCTCCTATAATTCACCCCTCCACTTT.

The chain is built from TRBV5-5 and TRBJ2-3, with 8 positions matching TRBD1. The CDR3 is 14 amino acids. Trimming at V came to 4 bases and at J to 8 bases, leaving 9 bases not matched to a gene. CDR1 and CDR2 from the germline V gene are SGHKS and YYEKEE (reference sequence). The CDR3 loop is CASSPTSGQGTQYF. CDR3 coding DNA: TGTGCCAGCAGCCCGACGAGCGGACAGGGTACGCAGTATTTT.

V and J are TRBV29-1 and TRBJ1-1, with 7 positions matching TRBD1. Germline V gene data show CDR1 as SQVTM and CDR2 as ANQGSEA. V dropped 8 bases and J dropped 0; count of bases not matched to a gene: 9. This CDR3 region has 14 residues. CDR3 protein: CSSLRGQMNTEAFF. The DNA of the CDR3 is TGCAGCTCACTGAGGGGGCAGATGAACACTGAAGCTTTCTTT. The complete variable domain, with remaining parts taken from reference TRBV29-1 and TRBJ1-1, reads SAVISQKPSRDICQRGTSLTIQCQVDSQVTMMFWYRQQPGQSLTLIATANQGSEATYESGFVIDKFPISRPNLTFSTLTVSNMSPEDSSIYLCSSLRGQMNTEAFFGQGTRLTVV.

In its sample, this clone was seen once. This sequence joins TRBV19 and TRBJ2-1, with 14 nucleotides matching TRBD2. Losses at the gene ends were 3 bases for V and 7 bases for J; bases not matched to a gene: 2. Germline CDR1 and CDR2: LNHDA and SQIVND (reference sequence). The length of the CDR3 is 15 residues. DNA for the CDR3: TGTGCCAGTAGTATGGGACTAGCGGGAGAAAATGAGCAGTTCTTC. Translating it yields CASSMGLAGENEQFF.